This TCR beta chain was recorded in a study of T cell responses to AZD1222 COVID-19 vaccine. The germline V gene has CDR1 MNHEY and CDR2 SMNVEV (reference sequence). V lost 5 bases and J lost 4; bases outside the gene matches: 11. CDR3 size: 16 residues. Study results and limitations: Vaccine-associated CD4 TCRs ranged over spike, dominating at 160-218 and 743-854.

Concerning this clone itself: Its matching antigen is unknown.

Assay used: immunoSEQ multiplex PCR; TCRdb lists only in-frame clones, some missing. The sample contains approximately 91,000 clones, 80% to 95% of which appear only once. Sequenced material: peripheral blood, taken 28 days after the second AZD1222 dose. The sequence came from an adult who received the AZD1222 COVID-19 vaccine. The chain couples TRBV27 to TRBJ2-7; 10 nucleotides line up with TRBD1. CDR3 nucleotides: TGTGCCAGCAGTCCCGGGTGGAGGACAGGGGGGTACGAGCAGTACTTC. It encodes CASSPGWRTGGYEQYF.